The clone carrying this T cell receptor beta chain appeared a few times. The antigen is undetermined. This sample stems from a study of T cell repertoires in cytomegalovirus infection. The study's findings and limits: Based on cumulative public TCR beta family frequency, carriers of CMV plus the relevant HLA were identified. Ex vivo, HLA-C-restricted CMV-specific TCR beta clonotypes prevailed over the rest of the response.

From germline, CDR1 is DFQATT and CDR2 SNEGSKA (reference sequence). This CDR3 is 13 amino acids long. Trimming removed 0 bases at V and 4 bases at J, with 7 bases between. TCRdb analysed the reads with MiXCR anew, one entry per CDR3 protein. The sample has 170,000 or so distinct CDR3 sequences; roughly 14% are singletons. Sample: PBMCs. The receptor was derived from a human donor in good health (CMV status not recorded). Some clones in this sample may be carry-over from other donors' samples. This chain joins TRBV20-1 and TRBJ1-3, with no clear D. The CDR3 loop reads CSARDWQGNTIYF. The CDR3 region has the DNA TGCAGTGCTAGAGATTGGCAGGGAAACACCATATATTTT.